Described below is a single T cell receptor beta chain sequence and its context. Those enrolled, adults aged roughly 18 to 90 years, came from roughly 23 US areas. Cohort 3 recovery required two negative PCRs, clearance, or symptom resolution. This sample was taken from a study of blood T cell repertoires in COVID-19. About the study: In each case, the material was cDNA or gDNA derived from T cells, B-cell-depleted T cells, or PBMCs.

The authors' processing: It was from reference gene primer amplification that nucleated cell counts were estimated. Generated by immunoSEQ multiplex PCR, the TCRdb table keeps only in-frame clones and is missing some. V and J calls and clone size follow that table, whereas D and trimming were derived from the DNA. Of roughly 370,000 clones listed, 87% were seen once; the top ten hold approximately 10%. The clonotype was recovered from a woman aged 50 to 60 who had recovered from COVID-19. The sample comprised PBMCs or T cells enriched from blood (not recorded which).

CDR3 DNA: TGTGCCAGCTCACCGGCACAGACATACTATGGCTACACCTTC. Protein product: CASSPAQTYYGYTF. The J gene is TRBJ1-2, the V gene TRBV18; no clear D gene. Germline lookup yields CDR1 KGHSH and CDR2 LQKENI. The CDR3 totals 14 residues. V lost 3 bases, J lost 3 bases, and 11 bases lay in between.